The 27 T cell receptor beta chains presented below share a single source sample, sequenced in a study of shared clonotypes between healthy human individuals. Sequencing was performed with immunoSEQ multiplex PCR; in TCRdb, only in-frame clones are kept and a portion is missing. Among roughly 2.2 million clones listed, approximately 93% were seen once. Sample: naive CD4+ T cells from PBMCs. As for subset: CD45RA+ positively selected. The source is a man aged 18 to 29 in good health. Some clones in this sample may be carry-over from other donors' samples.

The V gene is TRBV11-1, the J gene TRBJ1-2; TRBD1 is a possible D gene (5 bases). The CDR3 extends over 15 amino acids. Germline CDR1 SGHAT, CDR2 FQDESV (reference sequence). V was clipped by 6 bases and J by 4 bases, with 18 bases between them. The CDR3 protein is CASSPGTTVPYGYTF. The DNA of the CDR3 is TGTGCCAGCAGTCCCGGGACTACCGTACCCTATGGCTACACCTTC.

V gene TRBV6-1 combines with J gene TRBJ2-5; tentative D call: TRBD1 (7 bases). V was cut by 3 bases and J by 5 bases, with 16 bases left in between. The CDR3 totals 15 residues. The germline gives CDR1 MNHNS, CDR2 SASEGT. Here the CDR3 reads CASSEGQTGGETQYF. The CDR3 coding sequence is TGTGCCAGCAGTGAGGGACAGACAGGAGGGGAGACCCAGTACTTC.

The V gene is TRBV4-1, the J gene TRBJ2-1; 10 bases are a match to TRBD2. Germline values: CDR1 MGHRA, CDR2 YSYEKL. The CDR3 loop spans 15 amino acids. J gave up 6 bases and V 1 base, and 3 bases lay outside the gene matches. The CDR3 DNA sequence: TGCGCCAGCAGCCAAGGGACTAGCGGAACCAATGAGCAGTTCTTC. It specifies CASSQGTSGTNEQFF.

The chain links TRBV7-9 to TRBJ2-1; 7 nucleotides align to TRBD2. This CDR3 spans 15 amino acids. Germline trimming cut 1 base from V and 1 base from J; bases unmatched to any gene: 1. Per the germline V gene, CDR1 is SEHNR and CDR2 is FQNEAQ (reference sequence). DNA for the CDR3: TGTGCCAGCAGCTTAGGGGAGGGATCCTACAATGAGCAGTTCTTC. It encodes CASSLGEGSYNEQFF.

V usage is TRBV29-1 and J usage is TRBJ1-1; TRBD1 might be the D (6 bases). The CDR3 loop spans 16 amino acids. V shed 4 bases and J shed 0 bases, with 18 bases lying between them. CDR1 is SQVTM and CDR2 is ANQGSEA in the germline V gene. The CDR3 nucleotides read TGCAGCGTTGGGCTCGACAGGCCCGGGGTGAACACTGAAGCTTTCTTT. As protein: CSVGLDRPGVNTEAFF.

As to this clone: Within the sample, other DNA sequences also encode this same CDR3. CDR3 in amino acids: CASSLAGRSYEQYF. As DNA, the CDR3 is TGCGCCAGCAGCTTGGCCGGCAGGAGCTACGAGCAGTACTTC. The rearrangement uses TRBV5-1 and TRBJ2-7, with unresolved D. In germline, CDR1 is SGHRS, CDR2 YFSETQ. Between the trimmed V and J ends, which lost 0 bases and 3 bases, there was a span of 10 bases. The CDR3 is made up of 14 amino acids.

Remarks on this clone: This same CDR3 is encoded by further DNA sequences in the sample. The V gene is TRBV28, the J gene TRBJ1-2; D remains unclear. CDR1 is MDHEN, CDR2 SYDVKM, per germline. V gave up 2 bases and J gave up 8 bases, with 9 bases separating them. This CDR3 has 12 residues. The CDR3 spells CASSLPGRGYTF. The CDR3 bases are TGTGCCAGCAGTTTACCGGGTAGAGGCTACACCTTC.

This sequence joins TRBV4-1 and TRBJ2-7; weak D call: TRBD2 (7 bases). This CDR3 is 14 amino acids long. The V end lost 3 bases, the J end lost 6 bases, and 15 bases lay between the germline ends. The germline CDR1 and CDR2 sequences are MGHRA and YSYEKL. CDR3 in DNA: TGCGCCAGCAGCCAGTGGGGGGGCAGGGGCGAGCAGTACTTC. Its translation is CASSQWGGRGEQYF.

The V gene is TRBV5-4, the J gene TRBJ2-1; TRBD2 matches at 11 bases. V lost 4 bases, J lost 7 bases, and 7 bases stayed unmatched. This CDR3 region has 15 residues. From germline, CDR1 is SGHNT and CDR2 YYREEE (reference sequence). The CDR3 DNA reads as TGTGCCAGCAGCCGAACTCGGACTAGCGGGAATGAGCAGTTCTTC. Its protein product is CASSRTRTSGNEQFF.

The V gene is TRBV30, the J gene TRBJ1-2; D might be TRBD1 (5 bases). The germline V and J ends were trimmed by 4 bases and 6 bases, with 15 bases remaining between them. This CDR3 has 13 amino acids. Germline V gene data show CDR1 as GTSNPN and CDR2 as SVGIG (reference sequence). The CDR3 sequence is CAWKDEGRNGYTF. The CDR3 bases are TGTGCCTGGAAGGATGAGGGGAGGAATGGCTACACCTTC.

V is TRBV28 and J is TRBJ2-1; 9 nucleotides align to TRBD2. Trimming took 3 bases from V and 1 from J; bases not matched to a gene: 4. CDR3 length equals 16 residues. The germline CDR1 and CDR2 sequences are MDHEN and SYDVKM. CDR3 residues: CASSLSTSGSYNEQFF. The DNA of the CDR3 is TGTGCCAGCAGTTTGAGCACTAGCGGGTCCTACAATGAGCAGTTCTTC.

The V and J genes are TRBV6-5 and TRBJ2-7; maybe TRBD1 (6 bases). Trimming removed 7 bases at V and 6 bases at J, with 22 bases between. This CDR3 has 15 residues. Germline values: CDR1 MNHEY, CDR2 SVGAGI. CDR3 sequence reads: CASTHRAVRGGEQYF. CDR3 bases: TGTGCCAGCACCCACAGGGCCGTCCGGGGTGGCGAGCAGTACTTC.

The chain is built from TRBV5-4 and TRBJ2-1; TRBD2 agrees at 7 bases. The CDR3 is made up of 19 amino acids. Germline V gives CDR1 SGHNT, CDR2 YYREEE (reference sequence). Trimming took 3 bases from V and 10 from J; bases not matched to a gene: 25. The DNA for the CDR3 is TGTGCCAGCAGCTCCCGAGTGGGGGGGAGGGCCTCCACTGGTTTGGAGCAGTTCTTC. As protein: CASSSRVGGRASTGLEQFF.

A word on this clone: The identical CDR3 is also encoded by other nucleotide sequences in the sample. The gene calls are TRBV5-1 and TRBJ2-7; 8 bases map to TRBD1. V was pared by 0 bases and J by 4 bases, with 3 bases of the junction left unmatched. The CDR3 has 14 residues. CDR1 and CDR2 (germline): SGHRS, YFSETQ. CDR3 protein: CASSLVGQGYEQYF. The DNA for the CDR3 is TGCGCCAGCAGCTTGGTAGGACAGGGTTACGAGCAGTACTTC.

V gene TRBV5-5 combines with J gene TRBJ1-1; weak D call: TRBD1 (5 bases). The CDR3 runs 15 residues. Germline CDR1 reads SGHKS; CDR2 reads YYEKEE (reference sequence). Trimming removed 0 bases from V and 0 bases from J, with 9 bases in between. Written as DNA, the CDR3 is TGTGCCAGCAGCTTGGTTCCAGGGTTGAACACTGAAGCTTTCTTT. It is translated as CASSLVPGLNTEAFF.

CDR3 sequence: CASSWGLGRGSLGEQYF. The CDR3 DNA is TGTGCCAGCAGCTGGGGCCTGGGGCGCGGGAGTTTGGGCGAGCAGTACTTC. The chain joins TRBV7-9 to TRBJ2-5, with 7 bases that match TRBD2. Judging by the DNA end, TRBJ2-7 fits better; the J call may be wrong. Germline V lookup: CDR1 SEHNR, CDR2 FQNEAQ (reference sequence). The CDR3 is made up of 17 amino acids.

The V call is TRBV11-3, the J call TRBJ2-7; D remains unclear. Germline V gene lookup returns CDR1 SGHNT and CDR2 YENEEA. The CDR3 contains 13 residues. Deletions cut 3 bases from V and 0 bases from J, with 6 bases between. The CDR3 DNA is TGTGCCAGCAGCTTTAGTGACTCCTACGAGCAGTACTTC. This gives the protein CASSFSDSYEQYF.

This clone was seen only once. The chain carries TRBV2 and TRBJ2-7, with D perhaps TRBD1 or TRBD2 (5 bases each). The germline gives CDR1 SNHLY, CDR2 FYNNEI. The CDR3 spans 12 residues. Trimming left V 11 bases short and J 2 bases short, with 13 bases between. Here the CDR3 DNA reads TGTGCCGGGGGTGTTGGGGCCTACGAGCAGTACTTC. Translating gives CAGGVGAYEQYF. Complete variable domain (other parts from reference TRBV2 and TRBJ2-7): EPEVTQTPSHQVTQMGQEVILRCVPISNHLYFYWYRQILGQKVEFLVSFYNNEISEKSEIFDDQFSVERPDGSNFTLKIRSTKLEDSAMYFCAGGVGAYEQYFGPGTRLTVT.

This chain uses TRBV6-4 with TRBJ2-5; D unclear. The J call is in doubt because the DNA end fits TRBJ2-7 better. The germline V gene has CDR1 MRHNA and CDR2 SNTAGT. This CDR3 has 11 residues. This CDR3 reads CASSHWYEQYF. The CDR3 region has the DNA TGTGCCAGCAGCCACTGGTACGAGCAGTACTTC.

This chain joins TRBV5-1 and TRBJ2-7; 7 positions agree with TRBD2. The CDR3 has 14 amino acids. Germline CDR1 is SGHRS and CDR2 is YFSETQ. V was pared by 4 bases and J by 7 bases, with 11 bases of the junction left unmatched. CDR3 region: CASSLGIVGREQYF. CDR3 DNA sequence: TGCGCCAGCAGCCTGGGGATTGTCGGGAGGGAGCAGTACTTC.

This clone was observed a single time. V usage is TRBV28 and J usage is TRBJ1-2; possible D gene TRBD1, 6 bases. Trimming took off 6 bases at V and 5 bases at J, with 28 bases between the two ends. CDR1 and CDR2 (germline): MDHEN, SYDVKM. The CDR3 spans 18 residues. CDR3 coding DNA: TGTGCCAGCAGCCCGTCGGACAGTTTCTCTTGGAATGGGTATGGCTACACCTTC. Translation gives CASSPSDSFSWNGYGYTF.

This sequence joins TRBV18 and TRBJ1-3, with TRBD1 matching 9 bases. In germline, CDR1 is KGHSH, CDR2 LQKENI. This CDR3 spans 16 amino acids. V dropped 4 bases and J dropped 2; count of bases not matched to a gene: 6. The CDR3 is CASSRTGQGTGNTIYF. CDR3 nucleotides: TGTGCCAGCTCACGCACGGGACAGGGTACTGGAAACACCATATATTTT.

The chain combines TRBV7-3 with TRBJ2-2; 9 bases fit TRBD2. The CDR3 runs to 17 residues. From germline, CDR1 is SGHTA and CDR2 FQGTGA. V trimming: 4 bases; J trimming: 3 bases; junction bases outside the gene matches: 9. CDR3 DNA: TGTGCCAGCAGCTACCCACGGGCGGGAGGGTACACCGGGGAGCTGTTTTTT. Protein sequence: CASSYPRAGGYTGELFF.

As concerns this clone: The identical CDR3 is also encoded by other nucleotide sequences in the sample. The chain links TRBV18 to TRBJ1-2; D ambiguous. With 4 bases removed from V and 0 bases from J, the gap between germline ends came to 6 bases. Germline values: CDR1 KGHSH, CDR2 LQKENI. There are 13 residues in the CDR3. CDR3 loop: CASSQGANYGYTF. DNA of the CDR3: TGTGCCAGCTCACAAGGCGCTAACTATGGCTACACCTTC.

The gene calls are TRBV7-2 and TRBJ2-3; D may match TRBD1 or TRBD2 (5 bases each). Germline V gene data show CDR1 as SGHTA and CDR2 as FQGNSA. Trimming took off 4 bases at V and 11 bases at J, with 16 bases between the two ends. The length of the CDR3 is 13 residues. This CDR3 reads CASSSSRDQMQYF. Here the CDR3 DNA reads TGTGCCAGCAGCTCCTCCCGGGACCAGATGCAGTATTTT.

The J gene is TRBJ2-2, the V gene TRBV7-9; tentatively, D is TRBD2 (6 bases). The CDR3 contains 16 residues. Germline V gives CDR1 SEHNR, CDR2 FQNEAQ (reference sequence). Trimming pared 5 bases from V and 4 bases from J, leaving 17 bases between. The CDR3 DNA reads TGTGCCAGCAGCACGACCCGGGACTCGCCCACCGGGGAGCTGTTTTTT. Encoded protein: CASSTTRDSPTGELFF.

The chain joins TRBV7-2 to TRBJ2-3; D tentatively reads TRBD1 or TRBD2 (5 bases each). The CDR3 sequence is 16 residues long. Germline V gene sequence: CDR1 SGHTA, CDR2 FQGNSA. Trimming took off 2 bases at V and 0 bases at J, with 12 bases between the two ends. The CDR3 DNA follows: TGTGCCAGCAGCTTAAGGGTCGGGGCGAGCACAGATACGCAGTATTTT. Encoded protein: CASSLRVGASTDTQYF.